This entry describes one T cell receptor (beta chain). Other DNA sequences of this sample code for an identical CDR3. These data come from a study of blood T cell repertoires in COVID-19. Study details: The United States, Italy and Spain were the sources of the acute and convalescent COVID-19 samples. The analysed material was cDNA or gDNA that came from T cells, B-cell-depleted T cells, or PBMCs.

The germline CDR1 and CDR2 sequences are MNHNS and SASEGT. This CDR3 contains 15 residues. V lost 2 bases and J 0 bases, leaving 8 bases between the germline ends. In the study's own analysis: Amplification from reference gene primers served as the basis for estimated nucleated cell counts. Repertoires were generated with immunoSEQ multiplex PCR, while TCRdb's copy carries only in-frame clones and drops some. Clonal size and the V and J genes are those of that table, whereas D and trimming came from the DNA. The sample consists of 210,000 or so clones, 75% to 90% of them appearing once. The gene calls are TRBV6-1 and TRBJ1-5; D is unresolved. The sequenced material came from peripheral blood. The receptor comes from a woman aged 40 to 50 with acute or convalescent COVID-19. The CDR3 spells CASSETVISNQPQHF. The CDR3 region has the DNA TGTGCCAGCAGTGAAACGGTCATTAGCAATCAGCCCCAGCATTTT.